This T cell receptor (beta chain) stems from a study of shared clonotypes between healthy human individuals. As concerns this clone: The target antigen is unknown.

Study results and caveats: Relative to their counterparts shared across all four donors, non-shared clonotypes exhibited diminished generation probabilities. Estimated richness values were generally larger in naive subsets than in memory subsets.

In the authors' methods: ImmunoSEQ supplied junction-only sequences lacking quality scores, so filtering was different. Only in-frame clones appear in the TCRdb table, and some are missing; sequencing was by immunoSEQ multiplex PCR. V and J calls and clone size are as listed in that table; D and trimming were resolved from the DNA. The table includes over a million clones, around 97% detected once. The CDR3 is 14 residues long. V lost 4 bases and J 6 bases, leaving 16 bases between the germline ends. Germline assignment: CDR1 KGHSH and CDR2 LQKENI. Sequenced material: naive CD4+ T cells sorted from blood. Specified subset: CD45RA+ positively selected. This chain connects TRBV18 to TRBJ2-7, with TRBD1 as a possible D gene (6 bases). This sequence originates from a man aged 25-45 years in good health. CDR3 nucleotide sequence: TGTGCCAGCTCACGTTCCAGGGGTTTGTCCGAGCAGTACTTC. Amino acid sequence: CASSRSRGLSEQYF.